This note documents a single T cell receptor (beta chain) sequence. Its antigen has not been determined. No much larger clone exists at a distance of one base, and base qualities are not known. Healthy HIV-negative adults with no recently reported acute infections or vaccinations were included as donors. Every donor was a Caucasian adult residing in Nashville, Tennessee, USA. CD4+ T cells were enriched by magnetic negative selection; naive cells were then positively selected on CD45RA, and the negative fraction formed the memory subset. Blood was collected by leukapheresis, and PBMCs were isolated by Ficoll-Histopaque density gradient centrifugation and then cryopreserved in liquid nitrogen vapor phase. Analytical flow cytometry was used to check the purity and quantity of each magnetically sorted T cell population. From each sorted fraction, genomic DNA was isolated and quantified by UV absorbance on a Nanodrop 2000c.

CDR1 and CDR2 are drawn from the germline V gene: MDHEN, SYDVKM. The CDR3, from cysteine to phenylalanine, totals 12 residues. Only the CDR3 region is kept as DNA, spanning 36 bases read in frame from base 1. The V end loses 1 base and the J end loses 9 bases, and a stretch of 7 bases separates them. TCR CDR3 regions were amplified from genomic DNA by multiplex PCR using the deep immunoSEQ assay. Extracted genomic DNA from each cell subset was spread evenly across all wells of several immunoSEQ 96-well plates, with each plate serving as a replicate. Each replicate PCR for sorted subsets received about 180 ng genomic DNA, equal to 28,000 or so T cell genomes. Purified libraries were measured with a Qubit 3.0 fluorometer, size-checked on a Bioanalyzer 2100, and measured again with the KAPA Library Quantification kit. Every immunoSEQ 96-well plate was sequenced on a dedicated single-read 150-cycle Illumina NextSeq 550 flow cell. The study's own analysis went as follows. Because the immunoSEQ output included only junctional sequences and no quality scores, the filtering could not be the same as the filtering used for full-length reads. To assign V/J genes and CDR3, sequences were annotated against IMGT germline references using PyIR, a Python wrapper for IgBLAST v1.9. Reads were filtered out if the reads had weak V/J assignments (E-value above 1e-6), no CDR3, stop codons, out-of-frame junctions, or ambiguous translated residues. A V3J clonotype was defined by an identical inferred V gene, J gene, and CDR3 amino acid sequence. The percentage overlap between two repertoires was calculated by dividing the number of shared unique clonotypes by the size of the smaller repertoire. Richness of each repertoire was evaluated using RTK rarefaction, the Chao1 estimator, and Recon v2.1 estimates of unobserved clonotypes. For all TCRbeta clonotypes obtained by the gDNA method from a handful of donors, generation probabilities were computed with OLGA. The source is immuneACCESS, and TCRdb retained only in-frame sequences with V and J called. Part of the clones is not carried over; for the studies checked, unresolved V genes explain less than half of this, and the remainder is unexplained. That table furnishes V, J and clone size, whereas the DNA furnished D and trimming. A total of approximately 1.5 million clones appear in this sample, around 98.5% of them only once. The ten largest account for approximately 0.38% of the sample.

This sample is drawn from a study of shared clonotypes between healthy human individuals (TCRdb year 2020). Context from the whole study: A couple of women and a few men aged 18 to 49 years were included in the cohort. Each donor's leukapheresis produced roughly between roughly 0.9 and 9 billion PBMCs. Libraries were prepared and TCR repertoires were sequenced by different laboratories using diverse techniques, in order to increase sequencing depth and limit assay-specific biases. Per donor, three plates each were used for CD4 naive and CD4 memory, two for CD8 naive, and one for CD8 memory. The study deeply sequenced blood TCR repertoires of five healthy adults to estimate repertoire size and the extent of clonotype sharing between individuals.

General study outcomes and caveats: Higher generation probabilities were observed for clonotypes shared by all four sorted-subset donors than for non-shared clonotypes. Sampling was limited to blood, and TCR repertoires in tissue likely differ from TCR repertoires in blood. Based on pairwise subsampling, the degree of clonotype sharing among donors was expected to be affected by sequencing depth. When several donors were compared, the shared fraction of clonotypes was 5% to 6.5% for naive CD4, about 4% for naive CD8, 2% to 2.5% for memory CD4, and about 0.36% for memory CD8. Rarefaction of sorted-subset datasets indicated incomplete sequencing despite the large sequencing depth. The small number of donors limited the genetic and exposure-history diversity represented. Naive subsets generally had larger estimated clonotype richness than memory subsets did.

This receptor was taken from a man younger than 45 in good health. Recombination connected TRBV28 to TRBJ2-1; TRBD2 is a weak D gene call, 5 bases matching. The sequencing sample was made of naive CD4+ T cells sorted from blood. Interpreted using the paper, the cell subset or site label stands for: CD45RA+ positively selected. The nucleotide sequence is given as TGTGCCAGCAGTTTATCGGGGATTGAGCAGTTCTTC. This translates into CASSLSGIEQFF.